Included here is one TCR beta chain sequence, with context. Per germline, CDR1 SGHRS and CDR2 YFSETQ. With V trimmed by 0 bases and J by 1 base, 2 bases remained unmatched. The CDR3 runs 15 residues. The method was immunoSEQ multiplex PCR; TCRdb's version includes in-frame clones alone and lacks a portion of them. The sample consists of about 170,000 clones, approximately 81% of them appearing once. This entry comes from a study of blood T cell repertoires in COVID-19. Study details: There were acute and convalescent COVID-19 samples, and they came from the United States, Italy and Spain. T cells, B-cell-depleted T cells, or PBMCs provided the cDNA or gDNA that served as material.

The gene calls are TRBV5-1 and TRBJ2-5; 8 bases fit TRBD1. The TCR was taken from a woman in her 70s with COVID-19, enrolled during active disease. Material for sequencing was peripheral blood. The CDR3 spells CASSLGQGFQETQYF. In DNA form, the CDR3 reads TGCGCCAGCAGCTTGGGACAGGGGTTCCAAGAGACCCAGTACTTC.